Listed below are T cell receptor beta chains from one sample, sequenced in a study of blood T cell repertoires in COVID-19. Produced via immunoSEQ multiplex PCR; TCRdb's table is partial and in-frame only. This table has about 360,000 clones, around 87% appearing once. The sequenced sample consisted of peripheral blood. The receptors derive from a human donor in a cohort sampled during active COVID-19. Both conserved end residues are part of each CDR3. Fields, in order: V gene, clone size, J gene, D gene, CDR3 protein, CDR3 DNA. The D gene is left open where the match is weak. Where a row states a size, it is once, few, many or the class of an expanded clone; other rows omit it.

>TRBV2|NA|TRBJ1-5|TRBD1
CASRRDRDQPQHF
TGTGCCAGCAGACGGGACAGGGATCAGCCCCAGCATTTT
>TRBV6-4|NA|TRBJ2-2|NA
CASSAGIDGELFF
TGTGCCAGCAGTGCGGGGATCGACGGGGAGCTGTTTTTT
>TRBV2|once|TRBJ1-4|TRBD1
CASSRDRGLGEKLFF
TGTGCCAGCAGTAGGGACAGGGGGCTCGGTGAAAAACTGTTTTTT
>TRBV19|NA|TRBJ2-3|TRBD2
CASSSTVAGGLADTQYF
TGTGCCAGTAGTTCGACTGTAGCGGGAGGGCTGGCAGATACGCAGTATTTT
>TRBV4-1|NA|TRBJ1-3|NA
CASSQGRGGRGNTIYF
TGCGCCAGCAGCCAGGGGCGGGGAGGAAGGGGAAACACCATATATTTT
>TRBV10-1|NA|TRBJ1-2|NA
CASSEARDCNNYGYTF
TGCGCCAGCAGTGAGGCCCGGGACTGTAATAACTATGGCTACACCTTC
>TRBV6-1|NA|TRBJ2-6|NA
CASSEGGSGANVLTF
TGTGCCAGCAGTGAAGGAGGCTCTGGGGCCAACGTCCTGACTTTC
>TRBV5-1|once|TRBJ2-2|NA
CASGATPNTGELFF
TGCGCCAGCGGCGCGACACCGAACACCGGGGAGCTGTTTTTT
>TRBV5-4|NA|TRBJ2-1|NA
CASSFEGLPVEQFF
TGTGCCAGCAGCTTCGAAGGACTACCCGTGGAGCAGTTCTTC
>TRBV4-1|NA|TRBJ2-3|TRBD1
CASSQNRGIGDTQYF
TGCGCCAGCAGCCAGAACAGGGGGATTGGAGATACGCAGTATTTT
>TRBV6-1|NA|TRBJ2-1|NA
CASSESPTQGPLEFF
TGTGCCAGCAGTGAATCCCCGACACAGGGCCCACTTGAGTTCTTC
>TRBV10-3|NA|TRBJ1-4|TRBD1
CAIKGQANEKLFF
TGTGCCATAAAAGGACAGGCTAATGAAAAACTGTTTTTT
>TRBV10-3|few|TRBJ2-2|NA
CAISLSAPGTGELFF
TGTGCCATCAGTCTTTCTGCCCCGGGAACCGGGGAGCTGTTTTTT
>TRBV5-5|NA|TRBJ1-2|NA
CASSSDPRANYGYTF
TGTGCCAGCAGCTCTGACCCTCGGGCTAACTATGGCTACACCTTC
>TRBV5-1|NA|TRBJ2-2|NA
CASSLGERRTTGELFF
TGCGCCAGCAGCTTGGGGGAACGGAGGACCACCGGGGAGCTGTTTTTT
>TRBV5-5|NA|TRBJ2-3|TRBD2
CASSPGLAGRRTDTQYF
TGTGCCAGCAGCCCGGGACTAGCGGGGCGCCGCACAGATACGCAGTATTTT